Shown below are 16 T cell receptor beta chains from a single sample sequenced in a study of blood T cell repertoires in COVID-19. Assay: immunoSEQ multiplex PCR; the TCRdb copy retains only in-frame clones and omits some. This table holds some 150,000 clones, approximately 83% found once. Sequencing used peripheral blood. The receptors come from a man in his 70s with acute or convalescent COVID-19.

CDR3 in DNA: TGTGCCAGCAGCCAAGTTAGCGGACGCACAGATACGCAGTATTTT. Translated: CASSQVSGRTDTQYF. V is TRBV3-1 (or the pseudogene TRBV3-2) and J is TRBJ2-3; TRBD2 might be the D (6 bases). V lost 1 base and J 1 base, leaving 9 bases between the germline ends. The CDR3 contains 15 residues. Germline CDR1 reads LGHDT; CDR2 reads YNNKEL (reference sequence).

CDR3 amino acids: CASSTDRFTSGNTIYF. CDR3 nucleotides: TGTGCCAGCAGTACCGACAGGTTTACCTCTGGAAACACCATATATTTT. The chain is built from TRBV2 and TRBJ1-3, with D tentatively TRBD1 (6 bases). Germline V gene sequence: CDR1 SNHLY, CDR2 FYNNEI. With 5 bases removed from V and 0 bases from J, the gap between germline ends came to 14 bases. The CDR3 has 16 amino acids.

The gene calls are TRBV5-1 and TRBJ1-1, with D maybe TRBD1 (5 bases). The CDR3 has 15 residues. The germline gives CDR1 SGHRS, CDR2 YFSETQ. Between the trimmed V and J ends, which lost 5 bases and 2 bases, there was a span of 16 bases. CDR3 sequence (DNA): TGCGCCAGCAGGGGGGGACTGCTAGGAAACACTGAAGCTTTCTTT. The encoded protein is CASRGGLLGNTEAFF.

The chain has TRBV7-3 and TRBJ2-5; TRBD2 aligns across 7 bases. V shed 1 base and J 1 base; nucleotides not matched to a gene: 3. Per the germline V gene, CDR1 is SGHTA and CDR2 is FQGTGA. This CDR3 is 15 amino acids long. CDR3: CASSLSSGFQETQYF. In nucleotides, the CDR3 is TGTGCCAGCAGCTTAAGTAGCGGGTTCCAAGAGACCCAGTACTTC.

This chain joins TRBV7-3 and TRBJ2-1; TRBD2 agrees at 12 bases. The CDR3 contains 15 residues. The V gene's germline CDR1 is SGHTA and CDR2 FQGTGA. Germline trimming cut 1 base from V and 10 bases from J; bases unmatched to any gene: 5. The CDR3 loop is CASSLKLAGGGEQFF. Here the CDR3 DNA reads TGTGCCAGCAGCTTAAAACTAGCGGGAGGAGGGGAGCAGTTCTTC.

V and J are TRBV10-2 and TRBJ2-7; the match to TRBD2 covers 10 bases. This CDR3 contains 15 residues. Trimming removed 10 bases from V and 4 bases from J; junction bases left unmatched: 13. CDR1 WSHSY and CDR2 SAAADI come from the germline V gene. CDR3 protein: CATLPSSGRGYEQYF. Written as DNA, the CDR3 is TGCGCCACCCTACCCTCCAGCGGGAGGGGATACGAGCAGTACTTC.

This chain joins TRBV5-5 and TRBJ2-5, with TRBD1 as a possible D gene (6 bases). V was pared by 4 bases and J by 5 bases, with 12 bases between. Germline CDR1 SGHKS, CDR2 YYEKEE (reference sequence). The CDR3 is 13 amino acids. The CDR3 coding sequence is TGTGCCAGCAGCAACCAGGGGTGGGAGACCCAGTACTTC. This translates into CASSNQGWETQYF.

The chain couples TRBV2 to TRBJ1-5; D may be TRBD1 (5 bases). Germline V gene lookup returns CDR1 SNHLY and CDR2 FYNNEI. V lost 6 bases, J lost 3 bases, and 12 bases lay in between. The CDR3 spans 14 residues. The CDR3 loop reads CASSADRPNQPQHF. The DNA for the CDR3 is TGTGCCAGCAGCGCTGACAGACCCAATCAGCCCCAGCATTTT. The variable domain in full, with the rest retrieved from reference TRBV2 and TRBJ1-5, is EPEVTQTPSHQVTQMGQEVILRCVPISNHLYFYWYRQILGQKVEFLVSFYNNEISEKSEIFDDQFSVERPDGSNFTLKIRSTKLEDSAMYFCASSADRPNQPQHFGDGTRLSIL.

Written as DNA, the CDR3 is TGTGCCAGCAGTTTACCCGGACTAGAGGGGACCCAGTACTTC. Amino acids: CASSLPGLEGTQYF. The V and J genes are TRBV27 and TRBJ2-5, with 7 bases aligning to TRBD2. The V segment lost 2 bases and the J segment 7 bases; nucleotides outside the gene matches: 7. Germline V gene sequence: CDR1 MNHEY, CDR2 SMNVEV (reference sequence). The CDR3 runs 14 residues.

The chain uses TRBV2 and TRBJ2-7; tentatively, D is TRBD2 (6 bases). CDR1 is SNHLY and CDR2 is FYNNEI in the germline V gene. The CDR3 has 15 amino acids. The V and J ends lost 1 base and 2 bases respectively, with 12 bases between them. DNA for the CDR3: TGTGCCAGCAGTGAAGGGGACTCCTATGCCTACGAGCAGTACTTC. This encodes CASSEGDSYAYEQYF.

The J gene is TRBJ2-7, the V gene TRBV28, with D unresolved. Deletions cut 2 bases from V and 1 base from J, with 12 bases between. The CDR3 consists of 15 residues. Looked up from germline, CDR1 is MDHEN and CDR2 is SYDVKM. The chain's CDR3 is CASSLTVLLSYEQYF. Written as DNA, the CDR3 is TGTGCCAGCAGTTTAACGGTACTATTGTCCTACGAGCAGTACTTC.

The gene calls are TRBV4-2 and TRBJ2-7, with TRBD2 identical over 7 bases. Germline values: CDR1 LGHNA, CDR2 YNFKEQ. After removal of 0 bases from V and 0 bases from J, the junction contained 17 bases not matched to a gene. The CDR3 extends over 20 amino acids. The chain's CDR3 is CASSQDGGEAGFMGSYEQYF. In nucleotides, the CDR3 is TGTGCCAGCAGCCAAGATGGAGGGGAAGCGGGATTTATGGGCTCCTACGAGCAGTACTTC.

V is TRBV28 and J is TRBJ2-4, with TRBD1 identical over 8 bases. CDR3 size: 13 residues. Losses at the gene ends were 5 bases for V and 8 bases for J; bases not matched to a gene: 5. From germline, CDR1 is MDHEN and CDR2 SYDVKM. CDR3 sequence reads: CASSEQGGDIQYF. The CDR3 nucleotides are TGTGCCAGCAGTGAACAGGGGGGAGACATTCAGTACTTC.

The chain is built from TRBV7-2 and TRBJ2-7; TRBD1 matches at 8 bases. Per germline, CDR1 SGHTA and CDR2 FQGNSA. The V gene end was trimmed by 6 bases and the J gene end by 0 bases; junction bases not matched to a gene: 7. The CDR3 is 15 residues long. The CDR3 here is CASSRTGGGSYEQYF. DNA of the CDR3: TGTGCCAGCAGTAGAACAGGGGGAGGCTCCTACGAGCAGTACTTC.

The chain uses TRBV28 and TRBJ2-2; TRBD1 matches 11 bases. CDR3 size: 14 residues. V shed 8 bases, J shed 3 bases, and the junction held 2 bases outside the gene matches. Germline-derived CDR1 and CDR2 are MDHEN and SYDVKM. In DNA form, the CDR3 reads TGTGCCAGCCGGGACAGGGGGTACACCGGGGAGCTGTTTTTT. Encoded protein: CASRDRGYTGELFF.

The chain combines TRBV7-3 with TRBJ2-3, with 14 nucleotides matching TRBD2. With V trimmed by 5 bases and J by 6 bases, 4 bases remained unmatched. The CDR3 sequence is 15 residues long. CDR1 is SGHTA, CDR2 FQGTGA, per germline. As DNA, the CDR3 is TGTGCCAGCAGCCCGACTAGCGGGAGGGAGGATACGCAGTATTTT. It specifies CASSPTSGREDTQYF.